The T cell receptor (beta chain) described here comes from a study of blood T cell repertoires in COVID-19. Whole-study context: PBMCs, B-cell-depleted T cells, or T cells provided the cDNA or gDNA that made up the material.

Germline CDR1 and CDR2: LGHDT and YNNKEL (reference sequence). V gave up 4 bases and J gave up 7 bases, with 19 bases separating them. There are 15 residues in the CDR3. Under the authors' procedure: Reference gene primer amplification gave estimated nucleated cell counts. The method was immunoSEQ multiplex PCR; TCRdb's version includes in-frame clones alone and lacks a portion of them. The V and J calls and clone size come from that table; D and trimming were worked out from the DNA. This table has under 200,000 clones, approximately 80% appearing once. Participant-reported clinical history was the basis for cohort assignment. Recovery meant two consecutive negative NP/OP PCR tests, professional clearance, or resolved symptoms.

V and J are TRBV3-1 (or the pseudogene TRBV3-2) and TRBJ1-2; D may be TRBD1 (5 bases). The TCR originated in a woman aged 45-60 years who had recovered from COVID-19. The material sequenced was PBMCs or T cells enriched from blood (not recorded which). CDR3: CASSPTTRGHSGYTF. The CDR3 nucleotides are TGTGCCAGCAGCCCCACGACTAGAGGACATTCTGGCTACACCTTC.